This TCR beta chain was documented in a study of blood T cells in healthy people across ages. Overall study results and limits: The CMV status of each donor remained undetermined, and this could have confounded shifts in expanded clonotypes.

There are a few counts of this clonotype. Its antigen is unidentified. A J-beta primer mix and a sample-barcoded 5' primer were used in a second PCR of roughly 7 to 12 cycles. TCRdb processed the 5' RACE reads anew with MiXCR; each CDR3 protein has one entry. The sample holds over 600,000 distinct CDR3 sequences, roughly 43% seen once. The CDR3 spans 14 residues. From germline, CDR1 is SGHRS and CDR2 YFSETQ. V shed 0 bases, J shed 4 bases, and the junction held 1 base outside the gene matches. The J gene is TRBJ2-1, the V gene TRBV5-1; TRBD2 agrees at 7 bases. The sample taken for sequencing was blood. The sequence was collected from a man older than 75 in good health. In nucleotides, the CDR3 is TGCGCCAGCAGCTTGGGGACTAGATACAATGAGCAGTTCTTC. Translating it yields CASSLGTRYNEQFF.